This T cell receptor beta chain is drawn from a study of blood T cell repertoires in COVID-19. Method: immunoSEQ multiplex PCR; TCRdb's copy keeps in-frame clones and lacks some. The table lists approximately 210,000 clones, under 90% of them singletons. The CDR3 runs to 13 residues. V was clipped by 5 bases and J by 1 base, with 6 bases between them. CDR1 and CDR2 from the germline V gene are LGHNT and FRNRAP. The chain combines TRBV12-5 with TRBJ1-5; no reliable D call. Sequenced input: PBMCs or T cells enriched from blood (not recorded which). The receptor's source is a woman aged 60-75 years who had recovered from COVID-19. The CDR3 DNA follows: TGTGCTAGTGGTCGGGAAAGCAATCAGCCCCAGCATTTT. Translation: CASGRESNQPQHF.